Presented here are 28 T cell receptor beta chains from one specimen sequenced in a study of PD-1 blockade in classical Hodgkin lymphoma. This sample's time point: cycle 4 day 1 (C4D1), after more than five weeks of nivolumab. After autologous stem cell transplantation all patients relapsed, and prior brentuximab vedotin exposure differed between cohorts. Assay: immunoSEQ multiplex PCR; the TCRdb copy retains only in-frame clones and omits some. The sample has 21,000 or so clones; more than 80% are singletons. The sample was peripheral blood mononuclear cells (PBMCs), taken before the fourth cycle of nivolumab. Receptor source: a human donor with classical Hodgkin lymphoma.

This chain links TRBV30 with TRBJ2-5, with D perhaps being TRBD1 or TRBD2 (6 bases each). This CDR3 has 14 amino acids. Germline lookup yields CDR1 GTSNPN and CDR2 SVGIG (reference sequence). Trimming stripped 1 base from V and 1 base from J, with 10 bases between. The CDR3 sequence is CAWSAGASQETQYF. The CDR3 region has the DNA TGTGCCTGGAGTGCGGGGGCATCCCAAGAGACCCAGTACTTC.

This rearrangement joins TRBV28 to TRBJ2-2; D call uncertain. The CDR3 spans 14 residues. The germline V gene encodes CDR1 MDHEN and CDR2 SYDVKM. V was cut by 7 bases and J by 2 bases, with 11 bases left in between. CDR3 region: CASIAGPNTGELFF. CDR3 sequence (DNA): TGTGCCAGCATCGCTGGCCCAAACACCGGGGAGCTGTTTTTT.

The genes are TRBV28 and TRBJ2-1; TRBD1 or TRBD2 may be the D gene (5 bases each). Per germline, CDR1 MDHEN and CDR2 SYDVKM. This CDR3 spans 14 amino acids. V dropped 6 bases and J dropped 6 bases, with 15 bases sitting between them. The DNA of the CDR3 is TGTGCCAGCAGATTGGGACCGACCGCCAATGAGCAGTTCTTC. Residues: CASRLGPTANEQFF.

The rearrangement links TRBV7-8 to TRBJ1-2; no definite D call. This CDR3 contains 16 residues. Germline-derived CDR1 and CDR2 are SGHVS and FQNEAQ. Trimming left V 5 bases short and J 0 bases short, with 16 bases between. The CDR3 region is CASSEDYSAANYGYTF. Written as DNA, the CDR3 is TGTGCCAGCAGCGAAGACTATTCCGCCGCTAACTATGGCTACACCTTC.

CDR3 coding DNA: TGTGCCAGCTCACCACAGGACACAGATACGCAGTATTTT. Translation gives CASSPQDTDTQYF. This sequence joins TRBV18 and TRBJ2-3, with D unclear. V gave up 1 base and J gave up 2 bases, with 4 bases separating them. The CDR3 contains 13 residues. CDR1 is KGHSH and CDR2 is LQKENI in the germline V gene.

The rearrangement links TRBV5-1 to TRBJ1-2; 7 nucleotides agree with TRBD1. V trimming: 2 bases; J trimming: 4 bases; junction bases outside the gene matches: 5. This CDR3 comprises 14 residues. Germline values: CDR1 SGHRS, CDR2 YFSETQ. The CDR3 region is CASSLAQGVYGYTF. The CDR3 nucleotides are TGCGCCAGCAGCTTAGCGCAGGGGGTCTATGGCTACACCTTC.

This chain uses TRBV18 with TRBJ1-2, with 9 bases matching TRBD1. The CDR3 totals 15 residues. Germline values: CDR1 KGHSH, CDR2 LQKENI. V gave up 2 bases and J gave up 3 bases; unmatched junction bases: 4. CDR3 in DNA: TGTGCCAGCTCACCAACGGACAGGGGACACTATGGCTACACCTTC. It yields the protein CASSPTDRGHYGYTF.

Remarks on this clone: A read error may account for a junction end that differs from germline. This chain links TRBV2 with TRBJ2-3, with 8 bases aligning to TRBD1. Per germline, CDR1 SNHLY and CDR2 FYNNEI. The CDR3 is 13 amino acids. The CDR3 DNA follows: TGTGCCAGCAGTGAACAGGGGACAGGTACGCAGTATTTT. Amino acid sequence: CASSEQGTGTQYF.

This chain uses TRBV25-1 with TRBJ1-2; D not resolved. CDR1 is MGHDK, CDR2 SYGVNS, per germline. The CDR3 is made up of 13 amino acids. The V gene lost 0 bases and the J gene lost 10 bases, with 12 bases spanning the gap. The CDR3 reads CASSEYASAAYTF. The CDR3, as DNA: TGTGCCAGCAGTGAATACGCTTCGGCAGCCTACACCTTC.

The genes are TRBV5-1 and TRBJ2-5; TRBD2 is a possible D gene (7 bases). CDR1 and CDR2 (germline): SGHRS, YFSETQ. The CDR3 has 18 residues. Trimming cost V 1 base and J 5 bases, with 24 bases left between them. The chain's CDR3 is CASSLWFGGGGWGETQYF. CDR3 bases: TGCGCCAGCAGCTTGTGGTTCGGTGGCGGGGGCTGGGGGGAGACCCAGTACTTC.

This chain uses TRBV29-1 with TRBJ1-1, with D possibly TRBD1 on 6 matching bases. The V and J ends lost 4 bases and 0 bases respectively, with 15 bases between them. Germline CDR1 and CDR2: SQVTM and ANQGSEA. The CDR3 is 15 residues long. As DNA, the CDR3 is TGCAGCGTTGTGGGGGTGGGGGGCTTGAACACTGAAGCTTTCTTT. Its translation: CSVVGVGGLNTEAFF.

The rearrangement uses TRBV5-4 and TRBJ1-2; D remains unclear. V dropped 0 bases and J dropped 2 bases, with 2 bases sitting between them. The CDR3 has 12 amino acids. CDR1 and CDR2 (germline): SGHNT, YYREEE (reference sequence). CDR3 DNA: TGTGCCAGCAGCTTGGAAAACTATGGCTACACCTTC. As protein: CASSLENYGYTF.

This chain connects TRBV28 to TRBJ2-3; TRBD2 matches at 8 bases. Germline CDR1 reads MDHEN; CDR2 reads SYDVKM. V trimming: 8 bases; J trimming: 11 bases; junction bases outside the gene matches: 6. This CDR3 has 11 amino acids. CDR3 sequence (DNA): TGTGCCAGCGCGCAGGCGGGGGGGCAGTATTTT. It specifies CASAQAGGQYF.

CDR3 sequence (DNA): TGTGCCAGCAGCCAAGATAAATTGAGTGGGTGGACCTACAATGAGCAGTTCTTC. The encoded protein is CASSQDKLSGWTYNEQFF. The chain employs TRBV14 and TRBJ2-1; D gene unclear. Germline-derived CDR1 and CDR2 are SGHDN and FVKESK. Trimming removed 0 bases at V and 2 bases at J, with 17 bases between. The CDR3 totals 18 residues.

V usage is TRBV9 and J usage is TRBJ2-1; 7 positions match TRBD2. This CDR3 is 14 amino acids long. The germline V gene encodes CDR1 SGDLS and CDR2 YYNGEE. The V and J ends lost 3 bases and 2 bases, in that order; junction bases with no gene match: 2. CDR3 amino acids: CASSASGPYNEQFF. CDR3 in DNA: TGTGCCAGCAGCGCTAGCGGCCCCTACAATGAGCAGTTCTTC.

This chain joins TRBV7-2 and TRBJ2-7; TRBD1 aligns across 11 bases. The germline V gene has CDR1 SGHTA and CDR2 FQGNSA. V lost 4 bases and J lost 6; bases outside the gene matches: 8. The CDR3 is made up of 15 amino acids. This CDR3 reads CASSWTGGASSEQYF. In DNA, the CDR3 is TGTGCCAGCAGCTGGACAGGGGGCGCATCGAGCGAGCAGTACTTC.

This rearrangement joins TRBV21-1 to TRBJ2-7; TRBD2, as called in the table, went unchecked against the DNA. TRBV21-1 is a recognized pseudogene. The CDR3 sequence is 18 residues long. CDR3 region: CASSKGFSGRAVTYEQYF. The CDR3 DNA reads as TGTGCCAGCAGCAAAGGGTTTAGCGGGAGGGCCGTAACCTACGAGCAGTACTTC.

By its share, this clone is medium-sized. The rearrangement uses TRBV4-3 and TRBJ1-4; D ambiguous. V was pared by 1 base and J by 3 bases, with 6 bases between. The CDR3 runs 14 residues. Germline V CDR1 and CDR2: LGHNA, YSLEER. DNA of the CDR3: TGCGCCAGCAGCCAAGCGGGGTCTAATGAAAAACTGTTTTTT. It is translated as CASSQAGSNEKLFF.

DNA for the CDR3: TGTGCCAGCAGGTATAACACTGAAGCTTTCTTT. Protein sequence: CASRYNTEAFF. The chain couples TRBV6-5 to TRBJ1-1; D is undetermined. The germline gives CDR1 MNHEY, CDR2 SVGAGI. V lost 6 bases, J lost 2 bases, and 4 bases lay in between. The CDR3 totals 11 residues.

The CDR3 here is CASSQGTGSSGANVLTF. DNA for the CDR3: TGCGCCAGCAGCCAAGGGACAGGCAGCTCTGGGGCCAACGTCCTGACTTTC. V gene TRBV4-1 combines with J gene TRBJ2-6; 7 positions match TRBD1. The germline CDR1 and CDR2 sequences are MGHRA and YSYEKL. The junction had 3 bases not matched to a gene; V was cut back by 1 base and J by 0 bases. The CDR3 has 17 residues.

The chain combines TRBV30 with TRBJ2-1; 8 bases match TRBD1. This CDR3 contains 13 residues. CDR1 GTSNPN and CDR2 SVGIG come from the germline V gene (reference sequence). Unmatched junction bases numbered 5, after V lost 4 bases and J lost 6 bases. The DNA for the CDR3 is TGTGCCTGGACCGCAGGGACAGGCAATGAGCAGTTCTTC. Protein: CAWTAGTGNEQFF.

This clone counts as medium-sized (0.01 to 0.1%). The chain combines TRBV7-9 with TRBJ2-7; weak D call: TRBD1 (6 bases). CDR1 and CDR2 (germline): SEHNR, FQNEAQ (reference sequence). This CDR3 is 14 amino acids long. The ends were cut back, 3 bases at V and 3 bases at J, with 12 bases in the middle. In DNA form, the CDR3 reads TGTGCCAGCAGCTTTGTATCGACAGGCTACGAGCAGTACTTC. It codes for CASSFVSTGYEQYF.

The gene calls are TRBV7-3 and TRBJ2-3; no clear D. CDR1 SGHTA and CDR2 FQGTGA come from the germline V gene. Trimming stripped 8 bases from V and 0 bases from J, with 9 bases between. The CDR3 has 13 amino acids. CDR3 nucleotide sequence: TGTGCCAGCCGCGGACCTAGCACAGATACGCAGTATTTT. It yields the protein CASRGPSTDTQYF.

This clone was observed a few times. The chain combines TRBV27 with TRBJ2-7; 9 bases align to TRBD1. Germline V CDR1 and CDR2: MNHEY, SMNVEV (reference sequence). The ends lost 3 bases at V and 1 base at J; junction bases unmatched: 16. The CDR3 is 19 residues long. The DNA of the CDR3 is TGTGCCAGCAGTTTTGGCCGGTTTCGAAGGACAGGGGTTTCCTACGAGCAGTACTTC. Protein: CASSFGRFRRTGVSYEQYF.

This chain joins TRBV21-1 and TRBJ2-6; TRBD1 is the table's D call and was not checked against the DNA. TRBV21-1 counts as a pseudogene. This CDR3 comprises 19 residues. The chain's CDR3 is CASSKVQGTGESGANVLTF. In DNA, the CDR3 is TGTGCCAGCAGCAAAGTCCAGGGGACAGGGGAGTCTGGGGCCAACGTCCTGACTTTC.

The CDR3 DNA is TGTGCCAGCTCACCCCCCCGGTGGAGCTCCTACAATGAGCAGTTCTTC. It translates to CASSPPRWSSYNEQFF. V gene TRBV18 combines with J gene TRBJ2-1; D gene uncertain. CDR1 is KGHSH, CDR2 LQKENI, per germline. V lost 3 bases and J 0 bases, leaving 12 bases between the germline ends. The CDR3 has 16 amino acids.

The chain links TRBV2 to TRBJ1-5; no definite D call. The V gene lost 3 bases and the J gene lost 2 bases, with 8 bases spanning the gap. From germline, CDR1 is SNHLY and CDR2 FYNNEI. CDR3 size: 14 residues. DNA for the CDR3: TGTGCCAGCAGTGAGTCCTTGGGCAATCAGCCCCAGCATTTT. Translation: CASSESLGNQPQHF. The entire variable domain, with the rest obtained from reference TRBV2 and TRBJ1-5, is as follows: EPEVTQTPSHQVTQMGQEVILRCVPISNHLYFYWYRQILGQKVEFLVSFYNNEISEKSEIFDDQFSVERPDGSNFTLKIRSTKLEDSAMYFCASSESLGNQPQHFGDGTRLSIL.

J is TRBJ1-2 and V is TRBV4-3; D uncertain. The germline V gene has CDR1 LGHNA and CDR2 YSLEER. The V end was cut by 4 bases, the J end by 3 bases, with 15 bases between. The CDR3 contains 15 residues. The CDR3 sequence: CASSPGPLGDYGYTF. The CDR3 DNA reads TGCGCCAGCAGCCCCGGACCCCTAGGAGACTATGGCTACACCTTC.